This entry is about one TCR beta chain. The data were taken from a study of blood T cell repertoires in COVID-19. V shed 4 bases and J shed 7 bases, with 14 bases lying between them. The germline V gene has CDR1 SEHNR and CDR2 FQNEAQ (reference sequence). The CDR3 totals 13 residues. Measured with immunoSEQ multiplex PCR; TCRdb has only the in-frame clones, and not every one. The sample lists roughly 38,000 clones, 90% occurring once. V is TRBV7-9 and J is TRBJ2-7; weak D call: TRBD2 (6 bases). The source is a man between 60 and 75 years old with active or convalescent COVID-19. The sample was peripheral blood. CDR3 amino acids: CASSSKWREEQYF. The CDR3 nucleotides read TGTGCCAGCAGCTCCAAATGGAGGGAAGAGCAGTACTTC. Full variable domain (remainder filled in from reference TRBV7-9 and TRBJ2-7): DTGVSQNPRHKITKRGQNVTFRCDPISEHNRLYWYRQTLGQGPEFLTYFQNEAQLEKSRLLSDRFSAERPKGSFSTLEIQRTEQGDSAMYLCASSSKWREEQYFGPGTRLTVT.